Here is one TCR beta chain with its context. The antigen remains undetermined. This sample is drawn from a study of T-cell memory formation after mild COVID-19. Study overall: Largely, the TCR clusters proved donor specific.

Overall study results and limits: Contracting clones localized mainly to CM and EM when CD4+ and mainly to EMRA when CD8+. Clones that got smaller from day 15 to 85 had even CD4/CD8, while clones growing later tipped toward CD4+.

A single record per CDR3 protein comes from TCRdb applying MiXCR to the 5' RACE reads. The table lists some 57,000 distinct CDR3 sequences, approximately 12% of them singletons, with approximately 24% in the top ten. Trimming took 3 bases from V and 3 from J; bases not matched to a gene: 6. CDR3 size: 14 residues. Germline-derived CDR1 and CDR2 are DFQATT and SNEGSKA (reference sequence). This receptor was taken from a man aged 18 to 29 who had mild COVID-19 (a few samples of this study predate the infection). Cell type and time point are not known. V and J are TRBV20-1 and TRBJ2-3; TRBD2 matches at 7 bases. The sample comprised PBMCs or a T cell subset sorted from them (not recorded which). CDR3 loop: CSASILALTDTQYF. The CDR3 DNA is TGCAGTGCTAGTATACTAGCGTTGACAGATACGCAGTATTTT.